These 20 T cell receptor beta chains share one sample of origin, sequenced in a study of blood T cell repertoires in COVID-19. This table comes from immunoSEQ multiplex PCR, and its TCRdb copy is limited to in-frame clones, with some not included. The sample has about 170,000 clones, approximately 89% seen once. Sequencing input: PBMCs or T cells enriched from blood (not recorded which). These receptors were taken from a woman under 30 who had recovered from COVID-19.

The chain joins TRBV5-1 to TRBJ2-7; 9 bases map to TRBD1. Germline CDR1 is SGHRS and CDR2 is YFSETQ. V lost 3 bases and J lost 3; bases outside the gene matches: 7. This CDR3 is 15 amino acids long. The CDR3 nucleotides read TGCGCCAGCAGCTGGGACAGGGAGCTAAACTACGAGCAGTACTTC. Its protein product is CASSWDRELNYEQYF.

In its sample, this clone was seen once. V is TRBV6-4 and J is TRBJ1-2; 7 bases align to TRBD1. V was pared by 6 bases and J by 6 bases, with 7 bases of the junction left unmatched. This CDR3 has 13 amino acids. The germline gives CDR1 MRHNA, CDR2 SNTAGT. The CDR3 DNA follows: TGTGCCAGCAGAAACAGGGGTTCCGATGGCTACACCTTC. This codes for CASRNRGSDGYTF.

CDR3: CATSDLTGGEQYF. The DNA of the CDR3 is TGTGCCACCAGTGATTTGACAGGGGGCGAGCAGTACTTC. The rearrangement joins TRBV24-1 to TRBJ2-7, with 8 bases identical to TRBD1. The V gene end was trimmed by 0 bases and the J gene end by 6 bases; junction bases not matched to a gene: 0. The germline gives CDR1 KGHDR, CDR2 SFDVKD. The CDR3 spans 13 residues.

The V gene is TRBV9, the J gene TRBJ2-1; D perhaps matches TRBD2 (6 bases). The germline V and J ends were trimmed by 0 bases and 8 bases, with 15 bases remaining between them. CDR1 is SGDLS, CDR2 YYNGEE, per germline. CDR3 length equals 15 residues. Here the CDR3 DNA reads TGTGCCAGCAGCGTAGTTGCAGGGACGGGGGATGAGCAGTTCTTC. Protein product: CASSVVAGTGDEQFF.

This rearrangement joins TRBV6-5 to TRBJ2-7; 8 bases agree with TRBD2. Germline trimming cut 6 bases from V and 7 bases from J; bases unmatched to any gene: 14. CDR3 length equals 15 residues. Per germline, CDR1 MNHEY and CDR2 SVGAGI. The CDR3 region has the DNA TGTGCCAGCAGACCTGGGACTAGGGTTTTTGGAGAGCAGTACTTC. Translated, it gives CASRPGTRVFGEQYF.

The J gene is TRBJ1-1, the V gene TRBV7-3; 8 bases are a match to TRBD1. Germline-derived CDR1 and CDR2 are SGHTA and FQGTGA. The junction had 5 bases not matched to a gene; V was cut back by 3 bases and J by 5 bases. This CDR3 spans 14 amino acids. The CDR3, as DNA: TGTGCCAGCAGCTTGAACAGGGGGGAGACTGAAGCTTTCTTT. Amino acids: CASSLNRGETEAFF.

The chain employs TRBV4-1 and TRBJ2-7; the D is unclear. CDR1 is MGHRA and CDR2 is YSYEKL in the germline V gene. The V end lost 1 base, the J end lost 10 bases, and 14 bases lay between the germline ends. This CDR3 contains 13 residues. In DNA, the CDR3 is TGCGCCAGCAGCCAAGCCCCCCGGAGTGAACAGTACTTC. It encodes CASSQAPRSEQYF.

V is TRBV6-4 and J is TRBJ2-1; perhaps TRBD2 as D (5 bases). The CDR3 runs 12 residues. Germline values: CDR1 MRHNA, CDR2 SNTAGT. Trimming stripped 4 bases from V and 5 bases from J, with 6 bases between. The CDR3: CASSAGNNEQFF. CDR3 DNA: TGTGCCAGCAGTGCCGGGAACAATGAGCAGTTCTTC.

This clone was observed a few times. The V call is TRBV15, the J call TRBJ2-3; D is possibly TRBD1 (5 bases). V lost 5 bases and J lost 3, with 15 bases in between. CDR3 size: 15 residues. CDR1 is LNHNV, CDR2 YYDKDF, per germline (reference sequence). The DNA for the CDR3 is TGTGCCACCAGCGCCATGTCAGGGAAAACAGATACGCAGTATTTT. Residues: CATSAMSGKTDTQYF. The full variable domain, with the rest looked up from reference TRBV15 and TRBJ2-3, is DAMVIQNPRYQVTQFGKPVTLSCSQTLNHNVMYWYQQKSSQAPKLLFHYYDKDFNNEADTPDNFQSRRPNTSFCFLDIRSPGLGDTAMYLCATSAMSGKTDTQYFGPGTRLTVL.

This clone was recorded once. The gene calls are TRBV9 and TRBJ2-1, with TRBD2 matching 10 bases. Trimming took 6 bases from V and 8 from J; bases not matched to a gene: 8. CDR1 is SGDLS, CDR2 YYNGEE, per germline. The CDR3 loop spans 14 amino acids. For the CDR3, the DNA is TGTGCCAGCAACCCTAGCGGGAGTATCGATGAGCAGTTCTTC. Encoded protein: CASNPSGSIDEQFF.

This sequence joins TRBV5-6 and TRBJ1-2; D not resolved. The V gene lost 5 bases and the J gene lost 5 bases, with 16 bases spanning the gap. CDR1 is SGHDT and CDR2 is YYEEEE in the germline V gene. CDR3 length equals 14 residues. CDR3 DNA: TGTGCCAGCAGTTTGTCGAGGCTACCTTATGGCTACACCTTC. Protein sequence: CASSLSRLPYGYTF.

The gene calls are TRBV27 and TRBJ2-5; 10 bases fit TRBD2. The CDR3 totals 15 residues. Germline loops: CDR1 MNHEY, CDR2 SMNVEV (reference sequence). After removal of 6 bases from V and 6 bases from J, the junction contained 10 bases not matched to a gene. The CDR3 loop reads CASRDLAGGPKTQYF. CDR3 DNA sequence: TGTGCCAGCAGGGACTTAGCGGGAGGCCCCAAGACCCAGTACTTC.

The CDR3 region is CASSPGQGLIYGYTF. CDR3 DNA sequence: TGTGCCAGCTCGCCCGGACAGGGGTTAATATATGGCTACACCTTC. The chain couples TRBV18 to TRBJ1-2; 9 bases map to TRBD1. Germline CDR1 is KGHSH and CDR2 is LQKENI. The CDR3 totals 15 residues. The ends lost 6 bases at V and 5 bases at J; junction bases unmatched: 10.

The chain uses TRBV4-1 and TRBJ2-1; D call uncertain. The germline CDR1 and CDR2 sequences are MGHRA and YSYEKL. The CDR3 loop spans 16 amino acids. V was cut by 1 base and J by 2 bases, with 12 bases left in between. CDR3 bases: TGCGCCAGCAGCCAAGTTACCCCCCCAGCCTACAATGAGCAGTTCTTC. As protein: CASSQVTPPAYNEQFF.

Regarding this clone: This specimen includes other DNA sequences encoding the same CDR3. CDR3 amino acids: CASSLGTGAYEQYF. CDR3 sequence (DNA): TGTGCCAGCAGCTTAGGGACAGGGGCCTACGAGCAGTACTTC. The chain couples TRBV7-9 to TRBJ2-7; 9 positions agree with TRBD1. The CDR3 is made up of 14 amino acids. V gave up 1 base and J gave up 2 bases; unmatched junction bases: 0. Germline lookup yields CDR1 SEHNR and CDR2 FQNEAQ (reference sequence).

The rearrangement links TRBV6-5 to TRBJ1-5; D gene unclear. CDR3 length equals 14 residues. V was cut by 6 bases and J by 2 bases, with 11 bases left in between. In germline, CDR1 is MNHEY, CDR2 SVGAGI. The CDR3 nucleotides are TGTGCCAGCAGGGACGGAGGCGGCAATCAGCCCCAGCATTTT. Encoded protein: CASRDGGGNQPQHF.

The chain has TRBV7-8 and TRBJ2-3, with 12 bases identical to TRBD2. CDR3 length equals 16 residues. The V gene end was trimmed by 5 bases and the J gene end by 4 bases; junction bases not matched to a gene: 7. The germline V gene encodes CDR1 SGHVS and CDR2 FQNEAQ. CDR3 DNA sequence: TGTGCCAGCAGCACAGGACTAGCGGGAATTCCAGATACGCAGTATTTT. Its translation is CASSTGLAGIPDTQYF.

This clone was observed a few times. J is TRBJ1-6 and V is TRBV11-2, with 7 bases lining up with TRBD1. This CDR3 has 16 amino acids. The V gene end was trimmed by 2 bases and the J gene end by 6 bases; junction bases not matched to a gene: 7. Germline V gene sequence: CDR1 SGHAT, CDR2 FQNNGV. CDR3 DNA sequence: TGTGCCAGCAGCTTAACTCGGCCAGGGGGTAATTCACCCCTCCACTTT. Residues: CASSLTRPGGNSPLHF.

The chain combines TRBV3-1 (or the pseudogene TRBV3-2) with TRBJ2-1; weak D call: TRBD2 (6 bases). V was cut by 2 bases and J by 2 bases, with 10 bases left in between. The germline gives CDR1 LGHDT, CDR2 YNNKEL (reference sequence). The CDR3 has 15 residues. The CDR3 DNA sequence: TGTGCCAGCAGCCAAATGCTAGCGACCTACAATGAGCAGTTCTTC. Amino acids: CASSQMLATYNEQFF.

This chain links TRBV10-1 with TRBJ2-3; the D gene is possibly TRBD2 (6 bases). The CDR3 has 15 residues. With 5 bases removed from V and 2 bases from J, the gap between germline ends came to 14 bases. Germline-derived CDR1 and CDR2 are WNHNN and SYGVQD (reference sequence). Written as DNA, the CDR3 is TGCGCCAGCAGTTCCCGCGGAGGGCACACAGATACGCAGTATTTT. It translates to CASSSRGGHTDTQYF.